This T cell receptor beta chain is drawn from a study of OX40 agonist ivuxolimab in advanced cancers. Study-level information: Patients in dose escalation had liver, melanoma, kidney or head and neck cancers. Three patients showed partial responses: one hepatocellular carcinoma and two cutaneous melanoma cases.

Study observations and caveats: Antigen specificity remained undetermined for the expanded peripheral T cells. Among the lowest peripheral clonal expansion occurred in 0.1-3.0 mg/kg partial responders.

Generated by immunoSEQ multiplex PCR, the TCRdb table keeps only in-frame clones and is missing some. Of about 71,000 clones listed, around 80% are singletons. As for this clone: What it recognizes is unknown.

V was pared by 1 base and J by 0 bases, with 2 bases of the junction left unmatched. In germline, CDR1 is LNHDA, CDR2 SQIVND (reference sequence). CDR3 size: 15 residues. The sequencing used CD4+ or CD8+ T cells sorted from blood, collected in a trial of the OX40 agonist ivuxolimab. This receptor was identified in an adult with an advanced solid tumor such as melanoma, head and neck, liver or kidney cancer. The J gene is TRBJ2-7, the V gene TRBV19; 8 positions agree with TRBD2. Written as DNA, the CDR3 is TGTGCCAGTAGTATAGGACTAGCGAACTCCTACGAGCAGTACTTC. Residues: CASSIGLANSYEQYF. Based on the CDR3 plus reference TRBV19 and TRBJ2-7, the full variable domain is DGGITQSPKYLFRKEGQNVTLSCEQNLNHDAMYWYRQDPGQGLRLIYYSQIVNDFQKGDIAEGYSVSREKKESFPLTVTSAQKNPTAFYLCASSIGLANSYEQYFGPGTRLTVT.